This is a list of T cell receptor beta chains from one sample in a study of cytomegalovirus exposure and HLA in healthy donors. The data were produced by immunoSEQ multiplex PCR, yet TCRdb's version contains in-frame clones alone and is incomplete. The sample contains 95,000 to 150,000 clones, about 10% of which appear only once. The specimen was PBMCs. The receptors were sampled from a woman aged 18-29 years in good health and CMV-seropositive. The CDR3 runs from the conserved cysteine through the conserved F or W. Fields, in order: CDR3 protein, V gene, J gene, D gene. D genes are given only for firm matches.

cdr3_aa: CASSYSRLVNEQFF; v_call: TRBV6-6; j_call: TRBJ2-1; d_call: .
cdr3_aa: CASRGRGYEQYF; v_call: TRBV27; j_call: TRBJ2-7; d_call: .
cdr3_aa: CASGVGLAGELDEQYF; v_call: TRBV28; j_call: TRBJ2-7; d_call: TRBD2
cdr3_aa: CASSDSSTSSNEQFF; v_call: TRBV6-4; j_call: TRBJ2-1; d_call: TRBD2
cdr3_aa: CASSLEDQFTEAFF; v_call: TRBV9; j_call: TRBJ1-1; d_call: .
cdr3_aa: CAWSTSRTANAF; v_call: TRBV30; j_call: TRBJ1-2; d_call: .
cdr3_aa: CASSYLSPYNEQFF; v_call: TRBV27; j_call: TRBJ2-1; d_call: .
cdr3_aa: CAWTALSMYNEQFF; v_call: TRBV30; j_call: TRBJ2-1; d_call: .
cdr3_aa: CASSVAGGLSGELFF; v_call: TRBV9; j_call: TRBJ2-2; d_call: TRBD2
cdr3_aa: CASSQDGGKPQHF; v_call: TRBV7-9; j_call: TRBJ1-5; d_call: .
cdr3_aa: CASSPDHTGTAGGGYTF; v_call: TRBV18; j_call: TRBJ1-2; d_call: .
cdr3_aa: CAISDSLAGGLNEQYF; v_call: TRBV10-3; j_call: TRBJ2-7; d_call: TRBD2
cdr3_aa: CASSLPPADTQYF; v_call: TRBV5-1; j_call: TRBJ2-3; d_call: .
cdr3_aa: CASSMGGSPHNEQFF; v_call: TRBV19; j_call: TRBJ2-1; d_call: .
cdr3_aa: CASSPTTGLGYTF; v_call: TRBV28; j_call: TRBJ1-2; d_call: TRBD1
cdr3_aa: CASTLAGGRSDTQYF; v_call: TRBV28; j_call: TRBJ2-3; d_call: TRBD2
cdr3_aa: CASRVQRGSYEQYF; v_call: TRBV28; j_call: TRBJ2-7; d_call: TRBD2
cdr3_aa: CAATVQGKLETQYF; v_call: TRBV6-1; j_call: TRBJ2-5; d_call: TRBD1
cdr3_aa: CASSSGLYEQYF; v_call: TRBV28; j_call: TRBJ2-7; d_call: .
cdr3_aa: CASRQGSKTYEQYF; v_call: TRBV6-5; j_call: TRBJ2-7; d_call: .
cdr3_aa: CASSPTGSSGNTIYF; v_call: TRBV25-1; j_call: TRBJ1-3; d_call: .
cdr3_aa: CASSGQGGTEAFF; v_call: TRBV10-2; j_call: TRBJ1-1; d_call: .
cdr3_aa: CASSLDGNSSDTQYF; v_call: TRBV5-1; j_call: TRBJ2-3; d_call: .
cdr3_aa: CASTKSGAVNTEAFF; v_call: TRBV7-9; j_call: TRBJ1-1; d_call: .
cdr3_aa: CASSLGDSDNSPLHF; v_call: TRBV5-1; j_call: TRBJ1-6; d_call: TRBD1
cdr3_aa: CASSPGEEKLFF; v_call: TRBV7-9; j_call: TRBJ1-4; d_call: .
cdr3_aa: CASSDSNPTTIGYTF; v_call: TRBV6-4; j_call: TRBJ1-2; d_call: .
cdr3_aa: CASGRGLGHEQFF; v_call: TRBV7-9; j_call: TRBJ2-1; d_call: TRBD2
cdr3_aa: CASSPATLAGNIQYF; v_call: TRBV18; j_call: TRBJ2-4; d_call: TRBD2
cdr3_aa: CASSPEKRGWENTEAFF; v_call: TRBV5-4; j_call: TRBJ1-1; d_call: .
cdr3_aa: CASSPRTGAEQYF; v_call: TRBV7-8; j_call: TRBJ2-7; d_call: TRBD1
cdr3_aa: CSVTWRGFSYEQYF; v_call: TRBV29-1; j_call: TRBJ2-7; d_call: .
cdr3_aa: CASSLQGGIGDEQYF; v_call: TRBV18; j_call: TRBJ2-7; d_call: .
cdr3_aa: CTSSQRLAGGPGTQYF; v_call: TRBV1; j_call: TRBJ2-3; d_call: .
cdr3_aa: CARPFGPQHF; v_call: TRBV2; j_call: TRBJ1-5; d_call: .
cdr3_aa: CASGIAGGFTDTQYF; v_call: TRBV6-6; j_call: TRBJ2-3; d_call: TRBD2
cdr3_aa: CASSLGGLLGTQYF; v_call: TRBV7-9; j_call: TRBJ2-5; d_call: .
cdr3_aa: CATSRAGTGARHEQYF; v_call: TRBV15; j_call: TRBJ2-7; d_call: TRBD1
cdr3_aa: CASSAVTGGAYEQYF; v_call: TRBV27; j_call: TRBJ2-7; d_call: TRBD1
cdr3_aa: CASSSSTEAFF; v_call: TRBV5-1; j_call: TRBJ1-1; d_call: .
cdr3_aa: CATSRSREGPEQFF; v_call: TRBV15; j_call: TRBJ2-1; d_call: TRBD2
cdr3_aa: CASSQVPQGSYGYTF; v_call: TRBV4-1; j_call: TRBJ1-2; d_call: .
cdr3_aa: CASRVGGSTETQYF; v_call: TRBV19; j_call: TRBJ2-5; d_call: TRBD2
cdr3_aa: CASSQMVGTKGHEQYF; v_call: TRBV4-1; j_call: TRBJ2-7; d_call: .
cdr3_aa: CASSFDTGLPGAQYF; v_call: TRBV5-4; j_call: TRBJ2-3; d_call: .
cdr3_aa: CASSRNPGTEAFF; v_call: TRBV5-6; j_call: TRBJ1-1; d_call: .
cdr3_aa: CASRGGRGGETQYF; v_call: TRBV6-6; j_call: TRBJ2-5; d_call: .